This is a list of T cell receptor beta chains from one sample in a study of cytomegalovirus exposure and HLA in healthy donors. Libraries were prepared by immunoSEQ multiplex PCR; TCRdb keeps only in-frame clonotypes and omits some of them. The sample shows over 150,000 clones, 70% to 80% of them seen only once. Material: PBMCs. The receptor set was obtained from a man aged 30 to 39 in good health and CMV-seronegative. Each CDR3 is given with its conserved first and last residue. The D gene is left open where the match is weak.

D: .; V: TRBV10-3; J: TRBJ1-6; CDR3: CAIRGAANSPLHF
D: .; V: TRBV19; J: TRBJ1-1; CDR3: CASSMGHEAFF
D: TRBD2; V: TRBV28; J: TRBJ2-7; CDR3: CASSYASGGRYEQYF
D: .; V: TRBV19; J: TRBJ2-1; CDR3: CASSSPGGEQFF
D: TRBD1; V: TRBV5-1; J: TRBJ2-7; CDR3: CASRPGQGPAYEQYF
D: .; V: TRBV5-1; J: TRBJ2-5; CDR3: CASSLARGQETQYF
D: .; V: TRBV28; J: TRBJ2-5; CDR3: CASSFGGAGETQYF
D: .; V: TRBV19; J: TRBJ2-1; CDR3: CASSIGPYNEQFF
D: .; V: TRBV28; J: TRBJ1-1; CDR3: CASREGGLNTEAFF
D: .; V: TRBV11-3; J: TRBJ2-3; CDR3: CASSLRGGPKDTQYF
D: TRBD2; V: TRBV7-6; J: TRBJ2-1; CDR3: CASSPRVGGGQSSYNEQFF
D: .; V: TRBV4-2; J: TRBJ1-1; CDR3: CASSQAEGTTEAFF
D: .; V: TRBV5-4; J: TRBJ2-3; CDR3: CASMGTPTDTQYF
D: TRBD1; V: TRBV27; J: TRBJ2-1; CDR3: CASRLQGAAYNEQFF
D: .; V: TRBV7-9; J: TRBJ2-7; CDR3: CASSSRTEPSYEQYF
D: .; V: TRBV6-1; J: TRBJ2-1; CDR3: CATTMDGSSYNEQFF
D: .; V: TRBV6-5; J: TRBJ1-5; CDR3: CASSYSGVGSNQPQHF
D: .; V: TRBV19; J: TRBJ1-1; CDR3: CASSQGWNTEAFF
D: .; V: TRBV19; J: TRBJ1-1; CDR3: CASSINTGRTEAFF
D: .; V: TRBV5-1; J: TRBJ2-6; CDR3: CASSATGSGANVLTF
D: TRBD1; V: TRBV5-1; J: TRBJ1-1; CDR3: CASSNYYRGLNTEAFF
D: TRBD2; V: TRBV7-6; J: TRBJ2-3; CDR3: CASSSSTSGGTDTQYF
D: .; V: TRBV6-1; J: TRBJ2-7; CDR3: CASTFDSYEQYF
D: .; V: TRBV18; J: TRBJ1-1; CDR3: CASSPTGVTTEAFF
D: TRBD1; V: TRBV7-8; J: .; CDR3: CASRGGPGDRGRYEQYF
D: .; V: TRBV5-1; J: TRBJ2-5; CDR3: CASSSRQGREETQYF
D: TRBD2; V: TRBV19; J: TRBJ2-5; CDR3: CASSNPSGGETQYF
D: TRBD2; V: TRBV6-5; J: TRBJ2-3; CDR3: CASSYFGLAHTDTQYF
D: .; V: TRBV28; J: TRBJ2-1; CDR3: CASSLGRDTHSYNEQFF
D: .; V: TRBV4-2; J: TRBJ1-1; CDR3: CASSQVPGSTEAFF
D: TRBD1; V: TRBV10-3; J: TRBJ2-7; CDR3: CAISEDRGYEQYF
D: .; V: TRBV27; J: TRBJ1-1; CDR3: CASSFTVNTEAFF
D: .; V: TRBV15; J: TRBJ2-2; CDR3: CATSAYRSGELFF
D: TRBD1; V: TRBV5-6; J: TRBJ2-1; CDR3: CASSLRAGQVYNEQFF
D: .; V: TRBV7-9; J: TRBJ1-6; CDR3: CASSFQGYNSPLHF
D: .; V: TRBV11-2; J: TRBJ2-7; CDR3: CASSPRSYEQYF
D: .; V: TRBV6-5; J: TRBJ2-5; CDR3: CASSYSRDQETQYF
D: .; V: TRBV2; J: TRBJ2-7; CDR3: CASSEPFRGEQYF
D: TRBD1; V: TRBV4-3; J: TRBJ1-1; CDR3: CASSQEAVRGTEAFF
D: .; V: TRBV5-4; J: TRBJ2-3; CDR3: CASSLRTTSTDTQYF
D: TRBD1; V: TRBV7-9; J: TRBJ2-5; CDR3: CASSFGRGRGETQYF